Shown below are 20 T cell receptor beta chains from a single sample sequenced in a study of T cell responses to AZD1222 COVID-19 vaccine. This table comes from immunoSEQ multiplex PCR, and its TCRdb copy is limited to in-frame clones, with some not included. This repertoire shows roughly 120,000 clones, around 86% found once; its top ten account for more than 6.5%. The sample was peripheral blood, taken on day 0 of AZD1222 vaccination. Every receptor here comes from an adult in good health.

In nucleotides, the CDR3 is TGCGCCAGCAGCCCAGGTGTTTACAGGGTCAACTATGGCTACACCTTC. Translation gives CASSPGVYRVNYGYTF. The chain uses TRBV4-1 and TRBJ1-2; TRBD1 is a possible D gene (6 bases). Trimming stripped 4 bases from V and 2 bases from J, with 17 bases between. The CDR3 runs to 16 residues. The germline V gene encodes CDR1 MGHRA and CDR2 YSYEKL.

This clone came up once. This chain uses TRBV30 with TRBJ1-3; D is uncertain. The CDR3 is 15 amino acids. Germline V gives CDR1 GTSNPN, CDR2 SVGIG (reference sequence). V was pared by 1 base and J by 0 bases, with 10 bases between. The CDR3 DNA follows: TGTGCCTGGAGTGGGGTAGGCAGCTCTGGAAACACCATATATTTT. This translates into CAWSGVGSSGNTIYF.

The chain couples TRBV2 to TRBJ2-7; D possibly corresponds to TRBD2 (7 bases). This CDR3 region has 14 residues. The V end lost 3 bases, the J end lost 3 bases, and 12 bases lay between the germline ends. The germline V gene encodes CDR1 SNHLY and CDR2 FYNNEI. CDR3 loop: CASSDFGGRYEQYF. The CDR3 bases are TGTGCCAGCAGTGACTTCGGGGGGCGCTACGAGCAGTACTTC.

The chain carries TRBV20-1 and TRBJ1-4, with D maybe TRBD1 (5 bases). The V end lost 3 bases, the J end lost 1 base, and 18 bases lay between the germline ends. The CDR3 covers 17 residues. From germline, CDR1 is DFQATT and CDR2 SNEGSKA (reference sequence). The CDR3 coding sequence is TGCAGTGCTAGTGACGCCGGGGCGCGGGTAACTAATGAAAAACTGTTTTTT. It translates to CSASDAGARVTNEKLFF.

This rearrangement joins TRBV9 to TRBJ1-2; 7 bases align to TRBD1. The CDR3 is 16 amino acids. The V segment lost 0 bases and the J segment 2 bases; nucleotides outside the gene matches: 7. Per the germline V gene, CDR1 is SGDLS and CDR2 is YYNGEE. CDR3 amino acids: CASSVDRGALNYGYTF. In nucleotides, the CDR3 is TGTGCCAGCAGCGTAGACAGGGGAGCCTTAAACTATGGCTACACCTTC.

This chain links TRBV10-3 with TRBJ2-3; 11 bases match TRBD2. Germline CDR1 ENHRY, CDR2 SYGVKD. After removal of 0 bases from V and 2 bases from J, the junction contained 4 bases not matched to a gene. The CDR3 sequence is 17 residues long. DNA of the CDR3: TGTGCCATCAGTGAGTCGGGGACTAGCGGAATCACAGATACGCAGTATTTT. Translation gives CAISESGTSGITDTQYF.

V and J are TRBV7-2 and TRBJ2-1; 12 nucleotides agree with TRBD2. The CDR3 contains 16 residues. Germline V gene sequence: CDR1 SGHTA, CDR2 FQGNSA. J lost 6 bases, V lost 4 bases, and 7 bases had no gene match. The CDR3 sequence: CASSSAPGLAGNEQFF. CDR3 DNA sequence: TGTGCCAGCAGCTCAGCCCCGGGACTAGCGGGCAATGAGCAGTTCTTC.

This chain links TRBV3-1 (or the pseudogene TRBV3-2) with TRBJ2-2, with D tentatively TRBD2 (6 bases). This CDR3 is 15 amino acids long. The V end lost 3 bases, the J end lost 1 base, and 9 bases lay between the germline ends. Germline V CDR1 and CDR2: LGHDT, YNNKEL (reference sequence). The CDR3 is CASSHRERNTGELFF. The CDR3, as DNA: TGTGCCAGCAGCCACCGGGAGAGGAACACCGGGGAGCTGTTTTTT.

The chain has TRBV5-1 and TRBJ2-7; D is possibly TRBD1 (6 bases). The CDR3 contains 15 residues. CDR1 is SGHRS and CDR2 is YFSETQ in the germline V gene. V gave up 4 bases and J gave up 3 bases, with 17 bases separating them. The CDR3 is CASSRGQGRNYEQYF. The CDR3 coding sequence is TGCGCCAGCAGCAGGGGCCAGGGGCGCAACTACGAGCAGTACTTC.

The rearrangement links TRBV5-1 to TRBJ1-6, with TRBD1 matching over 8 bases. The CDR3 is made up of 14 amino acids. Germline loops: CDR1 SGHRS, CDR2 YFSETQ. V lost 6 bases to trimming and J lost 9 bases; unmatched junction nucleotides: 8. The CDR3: CASKMGQEGSPLHF. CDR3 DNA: TGCGCCAGCAAAATGGGACAGGAGGGTTCACCCCTCCACTTT.

The CDR3 here is CASSIASFHEQYF. In nucleotides, the CDR3 is TGTGCCAGTAGTATAGCGAGTTTCCACGAGCAGTACTTC. This sequence joins TRBV19 and TRBJ2-7; no definite D call. This CDR3 is built from 13 residues. Germline V CDR1 and CDR2: LNHDA, SQIVND (reference sequence). Between the trimmed V and J ends, which lost 1 base and 5 bases, there was a span of 9 bases.

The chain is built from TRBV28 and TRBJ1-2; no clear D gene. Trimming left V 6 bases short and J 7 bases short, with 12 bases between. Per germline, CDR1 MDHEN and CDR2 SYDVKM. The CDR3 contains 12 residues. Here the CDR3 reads CASSEKGGGYTF. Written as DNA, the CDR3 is TGTGCCAGCAGCGAAAAGGGCGGTGGCTACACCTTC.

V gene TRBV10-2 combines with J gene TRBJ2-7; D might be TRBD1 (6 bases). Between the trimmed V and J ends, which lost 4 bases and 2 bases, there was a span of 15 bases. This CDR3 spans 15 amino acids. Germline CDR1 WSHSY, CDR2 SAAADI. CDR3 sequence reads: CASSALDSRPYEQYF. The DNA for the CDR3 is TGCGCCAGCAGTGCTTTGGACAGCCGACCCTACGAGCAGTACTTC.

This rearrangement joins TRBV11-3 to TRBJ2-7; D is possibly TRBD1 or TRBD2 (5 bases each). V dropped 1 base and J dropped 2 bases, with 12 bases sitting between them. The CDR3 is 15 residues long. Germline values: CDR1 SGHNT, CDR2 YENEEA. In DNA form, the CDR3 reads TGTGCCAGCAGCTTAGTCCCAGGGACCACCTACGAGCAGTACTTC. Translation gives CASSLVPGTTYEQYF.

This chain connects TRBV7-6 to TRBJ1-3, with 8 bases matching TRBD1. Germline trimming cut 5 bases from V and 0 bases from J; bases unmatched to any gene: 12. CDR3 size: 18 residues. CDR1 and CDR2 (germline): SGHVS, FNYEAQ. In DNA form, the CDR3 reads TGTGCCAGCAGCCTGGGGGTCAGGGGGCCTTCCTCTGGAAACACCATATATTTT. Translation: CASSLGVRGPSSGNTIYF.

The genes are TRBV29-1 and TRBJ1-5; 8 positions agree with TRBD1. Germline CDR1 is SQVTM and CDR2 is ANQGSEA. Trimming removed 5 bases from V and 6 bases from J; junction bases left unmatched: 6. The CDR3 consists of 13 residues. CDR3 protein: CSVTGGVGQPQHF. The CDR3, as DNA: TGCAGCGTTACAGGGGGTGTGGGTCAGCCCCAGCATTTT.

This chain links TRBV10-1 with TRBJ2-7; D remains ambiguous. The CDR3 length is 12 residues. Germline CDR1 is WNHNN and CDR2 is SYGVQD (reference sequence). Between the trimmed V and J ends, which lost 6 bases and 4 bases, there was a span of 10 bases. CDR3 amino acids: CASSDSFYEQYF. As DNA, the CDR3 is TGCGCCAGCAGCGATTCATTTTACGAGCAGTACTTC.

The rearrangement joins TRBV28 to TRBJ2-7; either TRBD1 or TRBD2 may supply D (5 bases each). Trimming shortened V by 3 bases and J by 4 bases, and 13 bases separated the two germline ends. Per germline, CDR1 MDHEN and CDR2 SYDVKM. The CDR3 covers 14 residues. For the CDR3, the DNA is TGTGCCAGCAGTTTGGGCAGGGAGAAGTACGAGCAGTACTTC. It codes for CASSLGREKYEQYF.

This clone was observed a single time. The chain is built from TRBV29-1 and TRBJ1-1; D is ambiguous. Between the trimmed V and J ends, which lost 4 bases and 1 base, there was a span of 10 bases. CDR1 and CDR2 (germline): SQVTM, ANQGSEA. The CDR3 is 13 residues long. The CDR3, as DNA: TGCAGCGTTGTTGGGCGGGGGAACACTGAAGCTTTCTTT. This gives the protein CSVVGRGNTEAFF.

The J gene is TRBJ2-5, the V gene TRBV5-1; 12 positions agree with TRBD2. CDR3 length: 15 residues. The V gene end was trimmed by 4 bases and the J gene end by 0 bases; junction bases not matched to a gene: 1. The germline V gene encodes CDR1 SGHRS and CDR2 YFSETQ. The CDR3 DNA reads TGCGCCAGCAGCCGGACTAGCGGGGACCAAGAGACCCAGTACTTC. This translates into CASSRTSGDQETQYF.